Below are 28 T cell receptor beta chains sequenced from a single sample in a study of beta chain features in type 1 diabetes. All of the isolated RNA was reverse transcribed, so expressed TCRB transcripts were sequenced. TCRdb's table, derived via immunoSEQ multiplex PCR, lists solely in-frame clones and lacks some. The repertoire holds under 450,000 clones, approximately 16% seen once, with 0.019% in the top ten. Sequencing input: naive CD4+ T cells from blood. These receptors were collected from a woman younger than 35 in good health.

J is TRBJ2-5 and V is TRBV2; 8 bases agree with TRBD2. The V and J ends lost 6 bases and 3 bases, in that order; junction bases with no gene match: 3. This CDR3 contains 13 residues. CDR1 is SNHLY and CDR2 is FYNNEI in the germline V gene. The CDR3 DNA sequence: TGTGCCAGCAGCCGAGCGGGAGAAGAGACCCAGTACTTC. The encoded protein is CASSRAGEETQYF.

This clone has more than one count but fewer than ten. The DNA of the CDR3 is TGTGCCAGCAGCTTGGGTAGGACAGGGATCTACGAGCAGTACTTC. This translates into CASSLGRTGIYEQYF. The chain combines TRBV5-4 with TRBJ2-7; the match to TRBD1 covers 8 bases. V was pared by 0 bases and J by 3 bases, with 5 bases of the junction left unmatched. Germline V gene lookup returns CDR1 SGHNT and CDR2 YYREEE (reference sequence). This CDR3 contains 15 residues. Supplemented by reference TRBV5-4 and TRBJ2-7, the full variable domain reads ETGVTQSPTHLIKTRGQQVTLRCSSQSGHNTVSWYQQALGQGPQFIFQYYREEENGRGNFPPRFSGLQFPNYSSELNVNALELDDSALYLCASSLGRTGIYEQYFGPGTRLTVT.

The chain couples TRBV28 to TRBJ2-3; 8 positions match TRBD2. The V gene end was trimmed by 2 bases and the J gene end by 3 bases; junction bases not matched to a gene: 4. The CDR3 is 15 amino acids. Germline values: CDR1 MDHEN, CDR2 SYDVKM. CDR3 region: CASSLSGSETDTQYF. DNA of the CDR3: TGTGCCAGCAGTTTAAGCGGGAGCGAGACAGATACGCAGTATTTT.

This clone showed up just a few times. The chain recombines TRBV30 with TRBJ1-5; D gene ambiguous. Germline CDR1 GTSNPN, CDR2 SVGIG (reference sequence). V lost 2 bases to trimming and J lost 5 bases, with 16 bases between them. This CDR3 has 15 amino acids. The CDR3 loop reads CAWSTGFEGDQPQHF. The CDR3 nucleotides read TGTGCCTGGAGTACGGGATTTGAGGGCGATCAGCCCCAGCATTTT.

In this sample, this clone turned up a few times. The chain carries TRBV23-1 and TRBJ1-2, with D unresolved. TRBV23-1 belongs to the ORF category, with a function that is uncertain. There are 16 residues in the CDR3. The germline V and J ends were trimmed by 0 bases and 0 bases, with 11 bases remaining between them. The CDR3 nucleotides read TGCGCCAGCAGTCAATCGCCAGGAGGATCTAACTATGGCTACACCTTC. This codes for CASSQSPGGSNYGYTF.

This clone was detected only a few times. The chain links TRBV27 to TRBJ1-5, with TRBD1 identical over 9 bases. This CDR3 contains 16 residues. Germline V gene sequence: CDR1 MNHEY, CDR2 SMNVEV (reference sequence). V gave up 6 bases and J gave up 7 bases; unmatched junction bases: 13. The CDR3 spells CASRAEQGALGQPQHF. The CDR3 nucleotides read TGTGCCAGCAGGGCAGAACAGGGGGCGCTGGGGCAGCCCCAGCATTTT.

The chain uses TRBV19 and TRBJ2-7, with 8 bases fitting TRBD1. With 5 bases clipped from V and 1 base from J, the junction kept 7 bases outside the gene matches. Germline CDR1 is LNHDA and CDR2 is SQIVND (reference sequence). The CDR3 contains 15 residues. Here the CDR3 DNA reads TGTGCCAGTAGTCCGCAACACAGGGGGTCCTACGAGCAGTACTTC. It yields the protein CASSPQHRGSYEQYF.

In its sample, this clone was seen a few times. This chain joins TRBV7-9 and TRBJ2-3; a weak D match, TRBD1 (5 bases). The CDR3 totals 14 residues. Per germline, CDR1 SEHNR and CDR2 FQNEAQ (reference sequence). V gave up 8 bases and J gave up 9 bases, with 21 bases separating them. The CDR3 DNA follows: TGTGCCAGCTACCAGACAAACTCGAGACAGACGCAGTATTTT. It yields the protein CASYQTNSRQTQYF. Looking up the rest from reference TRBV7-9 and TRBJ2-3 gives the full variable domain: DTGVSQNPRHKITKRGQNVTFRCDPISEHNRLYWYRQTLGQGPEFLTYFQNEAQLEKSRLLSDRFSAERPKGSFSTLEIQRTEQGDSAMYLCASYQTNSRQTQYFGPGTRLTVL.

With regard to this clone: Other DNA sequences in this sample translate to the same CDR3. The V call is TRBV14, the J call TRBJ2-3; D is unresolved. This CDR3 comprises 12 residues. Germline V lookup: CDR1 SGHDN, CDR2 FVKESK. Trimming pared 1 base from V and 5 bases from J, leaving 4 bases between. In nucleotides, the CDR3 is TGTGCCAGCAGCCAAGTTAGAGATACGCAGTATTTT. Its protein product is CASSQVRDTQYF.

V and J are TRBV5-1 and TRBJ2-1, with D tentatively TRBD1 (5 bases). Germline assignment: CDR1 SGHRS and CDR2 YFSETQ. This CDR3 comprises 19 residues. Trimming removed 0 bases at V and 0 bases at J, with 19 bases between. The CDR3 spells CASSLDPGLFASSYNEQFF. CDR3 DNA: TGCGCCAGCAGCTTGGACCCAGGGTTGTTCGCATCCTCCTACAATGAGCAGTTCTTC.

This clone was detected only a few times. The chain uses TRBV7-2 and TRBJ1-1, with D unclear. Germline CDR1 reads SGHTA; CDR2 reads FQGNSA. CDR3 length equals 14 residues. Trimming took off 0 bases at V and 2 bases at J, with 7 bases between the two ends. CDR3 sequence: CASSLATYNTEAFF. CDR3 DNA: TGTGCCAGCAGCTTAGCTACATACAACACTGAAGCTTTCTTT.

The rearrangement links TRBV6-5 to TRBJ1-5, with D unclear. V shed 6 bases and J shed 4 bases, with 13 bases lying between them. This CDR3 is built from 14 residues. Germline V gene sequence: CDR1 MNHEY, CDR2 SVGAGI. In DNA form, the CDR3 reads TGTGCCAGCAGCCGTATTGGGGAGAATCAGCCCCAGCATTTT. Its translation: CASSRIGENQPQHF.

This clone occurred a few times. The V gene is TRBV11-2, the J gene TRBJ2-4; D not certain. This CDR3 spans 15 amino acids. CDR1 is SGHAT and CDR2 is FQNNGV in the germline V gene. Trimming removed 4 bases at V and 2 bases at J, with 12 bases between. The CDR3 sequence: CASSSTVSPKNIQYF. The CDR3 DNA is TGTGCCAGCAGCTCAACAGTTTCTCCCAAAAACATTCAGTACTTC. Based on the CDR3 plus reference TRBV11-2 and TRBJ2-4, the full variable domain is EAGVAQSPRYKIIEKRQSVAFWCNPISGHATLYWYQQILGQGPKLLIQFQNNGVVDDSQLPKDRFSAERLKGVDSTLKIQPAKLEDSAVYLCASSSTVSPKNIQYFGAGTRLSVL.

The DNA of the CDR3 is TGTGCCAGCAGCACTAACACCGGGGAGCTGTTTTTT. Protein sequence: CASSTNTGELFF. The chain links TRBV11-3 to TRBJ2-2; D gene unclear. Germline CDR1 SGHNT, CDR2 YENEEA. The germline V and J ends were trimmed by 5 bases and 2 bases, with 3 bases remaining between them. The CDR3 runs to 12 residues.

The genes are TRBV29-1 and TRBJ2-7, with 14 bases aligning to TRBD2. Germline assignment: CDR1 SQVTM and CDR2 ANQGSEA. The CDR3 length is 15 residues. The V segment lost 7 bases and the J segment 3 bases; nucleotides outside the gene matches: 8. The CDR3 sequence is CSGSYGTSGSYEQYF. As DNA, the CDR3 is TGCAGCGGTTCATACGGGACTAGCGGGAGCTACGAGCAGTACTTC.

The gene calls are TRBV28 and TRBJ2-3; TRBD2 aligns across 14 bases. The V gene end was trimmed by 5 bases and the J gene end by 4 bases; junction bases not matched to a gene: 2. CDR1 is MDHEN and CDR2 is SYDVKM in the germline V gene. The length of the CDR3 is 15 residues. The CDR3 DNA sequence: TGTGCCAGCAGTAGACTAGCGGGAGGGCCAGATACGCAGTATTTT. Its protein product is CASSRLAGGPDTQYF.

This clone was detected only a few times. This sequence joins TRBV5-1 and TRBJ1-5, with 7 bases matching TRBD1. V gave up 1 base and J gave up 6 bases; unmatched junction bases: 4. Germline CDR1 reads SGHRS; CDR2 reads YFSETQ. The CDR3 covers 14 residues. CDR3 amino acids: CASSLTGVGQPQHF. Here the CDR3 DNA reads TGCGCCAGCAGCTTGACAGGGGTAGGTCAGCCCCAGCATTTT.

The chain is built from TRBV4-3 and TRBJ2-5, with 12 positions matching TRBD2. CDR3 length: 17 amino acids. V dropped 1 base and J dropped 5; count of bases not matched to a gene: 8. Germline assignment: CDR1 LGHNA and CDR2 YSLEER. This chain's CDR3 is CASSQGNAGLAGETQYF. For the CDR3, the DNA is TGCGCCAGCAGCCAAGGGAACGCTGGACTAGCGGGGGAGACCCAGTACTTC.

The chain employs TRBV11-2 and TRBJ2-2, with D uncertain. The CDR3 is made up of 12 amino acids. Between the trimmed V and J ends, which lost 4 bases and 2 bases, there was a span of 2 bases. The V gene's germline CDR1 is SGHAT and CDR2 FQNNGV. The CDR3 loop reads CASSSNTGELFF. In DNA form, the CDR3 reads TGTGCCAGCAGCTCTAACACCGGGGAGCTGTTTTTT.

In this sample, this clone turned up a few times. The V gene is TRBV25-1, the J gene TRBJ2-6, with unresolved D. V shed 1 base and J shed 2 bases, with 6 bases lying between them. The CDR3 loop spans 15 amino acids. The germline gives CDR1 MGHDK, CDR2 SYGVNS. The CDR3 nucleotides are TGTGCCAGCAGTGAATTAGGAGCTGGGGCCAACGTCCTGACTTTC. Its translation: CASSELGAGANVLTF.

This sequence joins TRBV2 and TRBJ2-5; D gene unclear. CDR1 and CDR2 (germline): SNHLY, FYNNEI. V was trimmed by 6 bases and J by 2 bases, leaving 7 bases between them. This CDR3 has 12 amino acids. CDR3 residues: CASSRVQETQYF. Written as DNA, the CDR3 is TGTGCCAGCAGCCGAGTGCAAGAGACCCAGTACTTC.

This clone was detected only a few times. This sequence joins TRBV5-4 and TRBJ1-2; 8 bases are a match to TRBD1. Per the germline V gene, CDR1 is SGHNT and CDR2 is YYREEE (reference sequence). The junction had 6 bases not matched to a gene; V was cut back by 3 bases and J by 8 bases. The CDR3 contains 13 residues. The CDR3 is CASSSWTGRGYTF. The CDR3 nucleotides read TGTGCCAGCAGCTCATGGACAGGGCGCGGCTACACCTTC. Based on the CDR3 plus reference TRBV5-4 and TRBJ1-2, the full variable domain is ETGVTQSPTHLIKTRGQQVTLRCSSQSGHNTVSWYQQALGQGPQFIFQYYREEENGRGNFPPRFSGLQFPNYSSELNVNALELDDSALYLCASSSWTGRGYTFGSGTRLTVV.

This chain links TRBV6-5 with TRBJ1-5, with TRBD1 matching over 7 bases. The CDR3 runs to 13 residues. The J segment lost 4 bases and the V segment lost 6 bases, leaving 3 bases of the junction unmatched. Germline assignment: CDR1 MNHEY and CDR2 SVGAGI. As DNA, the CDR3 is TGTGCCAGCAGGGGGGACAGTAATCAGCCCCAGCATTTT. It codes for CASRGDSNQPQHF.

As DNA, the CDR3 is TGTGCCAGCAGACGGTCAGGGACAGGAAATCAGCCCCAGCATTTT. Its protein is CASRRSGTGNQPQHF. The chain recombines TRBV28 with TRBJ1-5; 8 nucleotides align to TRBD1. V shed 6 bases and J 4 bases; nucleotides not matched to a gene: 8. Germline CDR1 reads MDHEN; CDR2 reads SYDVKM. The CDR3 totals 15 residues.

This chain connects TRBV25-1 to TRBJ2-1; TRBD2 matches at 8 bases. Germline V gives CDR1 MGHDK, CDR2 SYGVNS. The V gene end was trimmed by 1 base and the J gene end by 5 bases; junction bases not matched to a gene: 10. The CDR3 contains 17 residues. Here the CDR3 reads CASSEFYGAGVDNEQFF. The CDR3, as DNA: TGTGCCAGCAGTGAATTTTATGGAGCGGGAGTAGACAATGAGCAGTTCTTC.

The V call is TRBV7-9, the J call TRBJ1-1; 7 positions match TRBD1. J lost 8 bases, V lost 8 bases, and 20 bases had no gene match. This CDR3 region has 16 residues. CDR1 and CDR2 (germline): SEHNR, FQNEAQ (reference sequence). The CDR3 DNA follows: TGTGCCAGCGATATTATAGGGGGCAGTGGACAGGACGAAGCTTTCTTT. Encoded protein: CASDIIGGSGQDEAFF.

This chain joins TRBV28 and TRBJ1-4; 7 bases match TRBD1. There are 14 residues in the CDR3. V lost 3 bases, J lost 8 bases, and 6 bases stayed unmatched. Germline lookup yields CDR1 MDHEN and CDR2 SYDVKM. CDR3 nucleotides: TGTGCCAGCAGTTTGACAGGGTTGGCGGAAAAACTGTTTTTT. It specifies CASSLTGLAEKLFF.

This sequence joins TRBV29-1 and TRBJ1-4, with D perhaps TRBD1 (5 bases). Germline lookup yields CDR1 SQVTM and CDR2 ANQGSEA. V lost 0 bases, J lost 0 bases, and 11 bases lay in between. The CDR3 runs to 16 residues. The CDR3 loop reads CSVEESRATTNEKLFF. The CDR3 coding sequence is TGCAGCGTTGAAGAGAGCAGGGCTACAACTAATGAAAAACTGTTTTTT.